This T cell receptor beta chain was captured by sequencing in a study of T-cell memory formation after mild COVID-19. TCRdb reprocessed the 5' RACE reads with MiXCR, giving one entry per CDR3 protein. This sample has 450,000 or so distinct CDR3 sequences, with around 20% found just once. The sample holds a few counts of this clonotype. This CDR3 is built from 14 residues. Trimming took 5 bases from V and 4 from J; bases not matched to a gene: 3. Germline V CDR1 and CDR2: SGHVS, FNYEAQ. The sequence came from an adult woman who had mild COVID-19 (a few samples of this study predate the infection). Cell type and time point are not known. Sequencing input: PBMCs or a T cell subset sorted from them (not recorded which). The chain couples TRBV7-6 to TRBJ2-1, with TRBD1 identical over 9 bases. The CDR3 loop reads CASSRTGVYNEQFF. DNA for the CDR3: TGTGCCAGCAGCCGGACAGGGGTTTACAATGAGCAGTTCTTC.